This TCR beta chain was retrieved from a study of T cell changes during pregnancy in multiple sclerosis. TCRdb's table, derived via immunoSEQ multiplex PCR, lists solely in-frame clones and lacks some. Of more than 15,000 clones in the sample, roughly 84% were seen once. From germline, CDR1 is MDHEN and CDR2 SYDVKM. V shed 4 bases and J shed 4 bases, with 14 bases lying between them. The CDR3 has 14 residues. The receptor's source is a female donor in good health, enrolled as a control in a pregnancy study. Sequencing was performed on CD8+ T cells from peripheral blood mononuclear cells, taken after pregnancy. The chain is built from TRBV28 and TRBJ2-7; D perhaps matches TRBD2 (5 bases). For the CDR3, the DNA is TGTGCCAGCAGTTCACCCTTCGGGGAGTACGAGCAGTACTTC. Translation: CASSSPFGEYEQYF. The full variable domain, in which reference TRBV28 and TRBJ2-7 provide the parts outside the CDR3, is DVKVTQSSRYLVKRTGEKVFLECVQDMDHENMFWYRQDPGLGLRLIYFSYDVKMKEKGDIPEGYSVSREKKERFSLILESASTNQTSMYLCASSSPFGEYEQYFGPGTRLTVT.